Listed below are T cell receptor beta chains from one sample, sequenced in a study of response to subunit inactivated influenza vaccine. TCRdb redid the calling of the RT-PCR reads with MiXCR, one entry per CDR3 protein. The profile shows about 700,000 distinct CDR3 sequences, approximately 14% of them singletons. The source material was PBMCs from blood, sampled approximately 15 days before vaccination. The receptors originated from a middle-aged man who received an inactivated influenza vaccine. Both conserved end residues are part of each CDR3. D genes are given only for firm matches. Where a row states a size, it is once, few, many or the class of an expanded clone; other rows omit it.

.	TRBV24-1	TRBD2	TRBJ2-1	TGTGCCACCAGTGATCCCGGGACTAGCGGCTCCTACAATGAGCAGTTCTTC	CATSDPGTSGSYNEQFF
many	TRBV12-3/TRBV12-4	.	TRBJ2-1	TGTGCCAGCAACCCAGGGTACAATGAGCAGTTCTTC	CASNPGYNEQFF
.	TRBV20-1	.	TRBJ2-1	TGCAGTGCTAGGGAGCCGGGACTCGAGCAGTTCTTC	CSAREPGLEQFF
.	TRBV10-3	.	TRBJ2-3	TGTGCCATCAGTGAGGGGAGGGGGCGGCTTAACACAGATACGCAGTATTTT	CAISEGRGRLNTDTQYF
.	TRBV4-2	TRBD1	TRBJ1-2	TGTGCCAGCAGCCAACTGGACAGGGATGGCTACACCTTC	CASSQLDRDGYTF
many	TRBV4-3	.	TRBJ2-7	TGCGCCAGCAGCCAAGGTTCTAGCGTACACTACGAGCAGTACTTC	CASSQGSSVHYEQYF
few	TRBV5-1	TRBD1	TRBJ2-2	TGCGCCAGCAGCCCCGACAGGGGAGCGGTCGGGGAGCTGTTTTTT	CASSPDRGAVGELFF
few	TRBV10-3	TRBD1	TRBJ2-7	TGTGCCATCAGTGAGGGGGGGACAGGGTCCTACGAGCAGTACTTC	CAISEGGTGSYEQYF
.	TRBV6-2/TRBV6-3	.	TRBJ1-2	TGTGCCAGCAGTTGGGCGACAAGAGGGGAGAGAGGCTACACCTTC	CASSWATRGERGYTF
.	TRBV12-3/TRBV12-4	.	TRBJ1-5	TGTGCCAGCATCTCCAGGGATTTTCATCAGCCCCAGCATTTT	CASISRDFHQPQHF
.	TRBV4-3	.	TRBJ1-1	TGCGCCAGCAGCCAAGACTGGGGAGGGGCGAACACTGAAGCTTTCTTT	CASSQDWGGANTEAFF
.	TRBV2	.	TRBJ2-3	TGTGCCAGCAGTGAGGGCCAGAACACAGATACGCAGTATTTT	CASSEGQNTDTQYF
.	TRBV12-3/TRBV12-4	.	TRBJ2-1	TGTGCCAGCAGTTTAACGACCCACGAGCAGTTCTTC	CASSLTTHEQFF
few	TRBV7-9	.	TRBJ1-1	TGTGCCAGCAGCTTATCCTACAGGTCCGGGGGGAACACTGAAGCTTTCTTT	CASSLSYRSGGNTEAFF
.	TRBV12-3/TRBV12-4	.	TRBJ2-1	TGTGCCAGCAGTCCGGGACTCCCCCCGGACTACAATGAGCAGTTCTTC	CASSPGLPPDYNEQFF
few	TRBV10-3	.	TRBJ2-1	TGTGCCATCTACCCGGGACCCTCCTACAATGAGCAGTTCTTC	CAIYPGPSYNEQFF
.	TRBV27	TRBD2	TRBJ2-7	TGTGCCAGCAGCCCCGGGACTAGCGGGAGTCCCTACGAGCAGTACTTC	CASSPGTSGSPYEQYF
.	TRBV7-9	.	TRBJ2-4	TGTGCCAGCAGCCTCCGCCTGAACATTCAGTACTTC	CASSLRLNIQYF
many	TRBV12-3/TRBV12-4	.	TRBJ2-1	TGTGCCAGCAGACCTATGGGAGCGCGCGTCTACAATGAGCAGTTCTTC	CASRPMGARVYNEQFF
few	TRBV20-1	TRBD1	TRBJ1-5	TGCAGTGCTAGTTCGGCAGGGGGCCCCTTTAATCAGCCCCAGCATTTT	CSASSAGGPFNQPQHF
.	TRBV7-2	.	TRBJ1-5	TGTGCCAGCAGCGAATACAATCAGCCCCAGCATTTT	CASSEYNQPQHF
few	TRBV7-2	.	TRBJ2-3	TGTGCCAGCAGCTTAGAACAGGCGCCCACAGATACGCAGTATTTT	CASSLEQAPTDTQYF
many	TRBV20-1	TRBD2	TRBJ2-7	TGCAGTGCTAGAGCTCCTAGCGGGAGTATCTACGAGCAGTACTTC	CSARAPSGSIYEQYF
many	TRBV20-1	.	TRBJ2-5	TGCAGTGCTAGTATCAGGACAGACCAAGAGACCCAGTACTTC	CSASIRTDQETQYF
few	TRBV18	.	TRBJ2-6	TGTGCCAGCTCACCCCGGGAATTCTCTGGGGCCAACGTCCTGACTTTC	CASSPREFSGANVLTF
many	TRBV12-3/TRBV12-4	.	TRBJ1-2	TGTGCCAGCAGTGGGATCAATTCTAACTATGGCTACACCTTC	CASSGINSNYGYTF